This TCR beta chain was recovered during a study of T-cell reconstitution after alpha-beta-depleted transplantation in children. This clonotype occurred a few times. Library preparation (for TCRbeta) was performed with unique molecular identifiers. From the PCR reads, TCRdb called clonotypes with MiXCR, one entry per CDR3 protein. The profile covers some 460,000 distinct CDR3 sequences, with 15% to 20% appearing a single time and 25% to 35% taken by the ten largest. This CDR3 has 12 amino acids. Germline lookup yields CDR1 SEHNR and CDR2 FQNEAQ (reference sequence). Trimming cost V 4 bases and J 4 bases, with 7 bases left between them.

This TCR was recovered from a boy under three years old who had a stem cell transplant for Wiskott-Aldrich syndrome, so the T cells may come from the graft donor. The chain combines TRBV7-9 with TRBJ1-2; D gene unclear. The sample here was PBMCs, mostly from graft donor cells, taken 360 days after TCRalphabeta/CD19-depleted stem cell transplant. The CDR3 nucleotides read TGTGCCAGCAGCTCGACCTTCTATGGCTACACCTTC. Residues: CASSSTFYGYTF.